This paragraph reports one T cell receptor beta chain. Its antigen is undetermined. The data were obtained in a study of cytomegalovirus exposure and HLA in healthy donors. Study-level results: The majority of TCR sequences were rare, yet some public TCRs appeared in many donors. Reported findings show TCR beta sequences accurately forecast HLA-A and HLA-B alleles in most subjects.

The PCR employed 60 Vbeta primers together with 13 Jbeta primers. Using immunoSEQ multiplex PCR, the repertoire was profiled, and TCRdb retains in-frame clones only, with some absent. The table has 90,000 to 130,000 clones, around three quarters seen once. Germline CDR1 reads LGHNA; CDR2 reads YNFKEQ. The J segment lost 2 bases and the V segment lost 4 bases, leaving 6 bases of the junction unmatched. The CDR3 length is 16 residues. The chain recombines TRBV4-2 with TRBJ2-2; 8 bases align to TRBD2. The sequencing input was PBMCs. The sequence came from a woman between 18 and 29 years old in good health and CMV-seropositive. For the CDR3, the DNA is TGTGCCAGCAGCCCGACCGGGACTAGAAACACCGGGGAGCTGTTTTTT. Residues: CASSPTGTRNTGELFF.